The sequence of this TCR beta chain was determined in a study of T cell changes during pregnancy in multiple sclerosis. CDR3 length equals 14 residues. V lost 6 bases and J lost 5, with 16 bases in between. Looked up from germline, CDR1 is SNHLY and CDR2 is FYNNEI. Produced via immunoSEQ multiplex PCR; TCRdb's table is partial and in-frame only. This table has fewer than 70,000 clones, around nine tenths appearing once. The sequenced sample was peripheral blood from another person, used as feeder cells. This rearrangement joins TRBV2 to TRBJ2-5, with a tentative D call TRBD1 (6 bases). The receptor was derived from a human donor whose cells served as feeder cells for cultures in a pregnancy study. The CDR3 sequence: CASRRRDISETQYF. The CDR3 region has the DNA TGTGCCAGCAGGCGCCGGGACATTAGTGAGACCCAGTACTTC.